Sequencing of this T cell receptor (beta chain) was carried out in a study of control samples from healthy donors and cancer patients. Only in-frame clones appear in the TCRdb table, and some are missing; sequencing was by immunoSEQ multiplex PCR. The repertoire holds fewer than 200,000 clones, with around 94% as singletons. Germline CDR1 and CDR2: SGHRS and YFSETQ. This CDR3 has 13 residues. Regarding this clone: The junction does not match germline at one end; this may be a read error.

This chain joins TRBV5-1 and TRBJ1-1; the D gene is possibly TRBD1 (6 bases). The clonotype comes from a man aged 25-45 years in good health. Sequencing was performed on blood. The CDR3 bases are TGCGCCAGCAGCAGTACAGGGAACCCTGAAGCTTTCTTT. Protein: CASSSTGNPEAFF. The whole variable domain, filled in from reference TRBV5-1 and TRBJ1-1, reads KAGVTQTPRYLIKTRGQQVTLSCSPISGHRSVSWYQQTPGQGLQFLFEYFSETQRNKGNFPGRFSGRQFSNSRSEMNVSTLELGDSALYLCASSSTGNPEAFFGQGTRLTVV.